Listed here are 4 T cell receptor beta chains from one sample, sequenced in a study of blood T cells in healthy people across ages. A second PCR of about 7 to 12 cycles used a sample-barcoded 5' primer and a J-beta primer mix. MiXCR, applied by TCRdb to the 5' RACE reads, yields one record per CDR3 protein. The sample records around 800,000 distinct CDR3 sequences, 46% being singletons. Material: blood. All receptors come from a man older than 75 in good health.

J is TRBJ2-5 and V is TRBV7-8; 11 bases line up with TRBD2. Germline V lookup: CDR1 SGHVS, CDR2 FQNEAQ. This CDR3 spans 16 amino acids. The ends lost 5 bases at V and 11 bases at J; junction bases unmatched: 16. The CDR3 nucleotides are TGTGCCAGCAGCGGGGGGAGACTAGCGGGAACCAATGAGCAGTACTTC. Translating it yields CASSGGRLAGTNEQYF.

This clonotype was seen only a few times. The chain carries TRBV20-1 and TRBJ1-2; 8 bases are shared with TRBD1. Looked up from germline, CDR1 is DFQATT and CDR2 is SNEGSKA (reference sequence). The CDR3 contains 13 residues. V trimming: 4 bases; J trimming: 8 bases; junction bases outside the gene matches: 9. CDR3 region: CSATDGQGGGYTF. The CDR3, as DNA: TGCAGTGCTACCGACGGACAGGGCGGCGGCTACACCTTC.

The V call is TRBV20-1, the J call TRBJ2-3; TRBD1 matches at 10 bases. V shed 4 bases and J 6 bases; nucleotides not matched to a gene: 13. This CDR3 contains 16 residues. Germline CDR1 reads DFQATT; CDR2 reads SNEGSKA (reference sequence). CDR3: CSAIYFRGQGRDTQYF. CDR3 nucleotide sequence: TGCAGTGCTATATATTTTCGGGGACAGGGGAGGGATACGCAGTATTTT.

This clonotype was found once. The chain carries TRBV18 and TRBJ2-3; D remains ambiguous. This CDR3 region has 14 residues. The germline CDR1 and CDR2 sequences are KGHSH and LQKENI. Trimming pared 3 bases from V and 0 bases from J, leaving 7 bases between. The CDR3 here is CASSPLVSTDTQYF. CDR3 nucleotides: TGTGCCAGCTCACCCCTGGTGAGCACAGATACGCAGTATTTT.